A selection of T cell receptor beta chains follows, all from one sample in a study of identical twins' blood T cells. TCRdb passed the 5' RACE reads through MiXCR, listing each CDR3 protein once. The data contain around 380,000 distinct CDR3 sequences, about 28% of them singletons. Sample: PBMCs. These receptor sequences come from a woman aged 18-55 years in good health. CDR3s include the opening cysteine and the closing phenylalanine or tryptophan. The D gene is left open where the match is weak. The size field is filled for only some rows; it gives once, few, many or a size class.

clone size: NA
D gene: NA
J gene: TRBJ1-1
V gene: TRBV7-2
CDR3 protein: CASSLNGIAEAFF
CDR3 DNA: TGTGCCAGCAGCTTGAATGGTATCGCTGAAGCTTTCTTT

clone size: NA
D gene: TRBD2
J gene: TRBJ2-3
V gene: TRBV6-2/TRBV6-3
CDR3 protein: CASRLAGPYQDTQYF
CDR3 DNA: TGTGCCAGCAGACTAGCGGGACCATATCAGGATACGCAGTATTTT

clone size: NA
D gene: NA
J gene: TRBJ2-7
V gene: TRBV20-1
CDR3 protein: CSALDRFPSYEQYF
CDR3 DNA: TGCAGTGCTCTCGACAGGTTCCCCTCCTACGAGCAGTACTTC

clone size: NA
D gene: NA
J gene: TRBJ2-5
V gene: TRBV20-1
CDR3 protein: CSARSGFLAETQYF
CDR3 DNA: TGCAGTGCTAGATCAGGTTTCCTAGCGGAGACCCAGTACTTC

clone size: NA
D gene: TRBD1
J gene: TRBJ1-5
V gene: TRBV20-1
CDR3 protein: CSASDRVQDQPQHF
CDR3 DNA: TGCAGTGCTAGTGACAGGGTACAGGATCAGCCCCAGCATTTT

clone size: NA
D gene: NA
J gene: TRBJ1-5
V gene: TRBV3-1
CDR3 protein: CASNRGWSNQPQHF
CDR3 DNA: TGTGCCAGCAACCGGGGTTGGAGCAATCAGCCCCAGCATTTT

clone size: few
D gene: NA
J gene: TRBJ2-1
V gene: TRBV27
CDR3 protein: CASSPFAAPYNEQFF
CDR3 DNA: TGTGCCAGCAGTCCATTTGCCGCCCCCTACAATGAGCAGTTCTTC

clone size: few
D gene: NA
J gene: TRBJ2-7
V gene: TRBV19
CDR3 protein: CASRDLSSYEQYF
CDR3 DNA: TGTGCCAGTAGGGACTTGAGCTCCTACGAGCAGTACTTC

clone size: few
D gene: NA
J gene: TRBJ1-1
V gene: TRBV20-1
CDR3 protein: CSARAWTANTEAFF
CDR3 DNA: TGCAGTGCTAGAGCCTGGACAGCGAACACTGAAGCTTTCTTT

clone size: NA
D gene: TRBD1
J gene: TRBJ1-2
V gene: TRBV11-3
CDR3 protein: CASSYGQGNYGYTF
CDR3 DNA: TGTGCCAGCAGCTACGGACAGGGCAACTATGGCTACACCTTC

clone size: NA
D gene: TRBD2
J gene: TRBJ2-7
V gene: TRBV7-2
CDR3 protein: CASSSIAGVSSEQYF
CDR3 DNA: TGTGCCAGCAGCTCCATAGCGGGAGTGTCTTCCGAGCAGTACTTC

clone size: few
D gene: TRBD1
J gene: TRBJ1-1
V gene: TRBV7-9
CDR3 protein: CASSRQGSGTEAFF
CDR3 DNA: TGTGCCAGCAGCCGACAGGGCAGCGGCACTGAAGCTTTCTTT

clone size: NA
D gene: NA
J gene: TRBJ1-5
V gene: TRBV5-1
CDR3 protein: CASSLGTEHGSNQPQHF
CDR3 DNA: TGCGCCAGCAGCTTGGGGACCGAGCACGGTAGCAATCAGCCCCAGCATTTT

clone size: many
D gene: NA
J gene: TRBJ1-3
V gene: TRBV9
CDR3 protein: CASSVESTGNTIYF
CDR3 DNA: TGTGCCAGCAGCGTAGAGAGTACTGGAAACACCATATATTTT

clone size: many
D gene: TRBD2
J gene: TRBJ2-1
V gene: TRBV20-1
CDR3 protein: CSAPKSGGKQFF
CDR3 DNA: TGCAGTGCTCCCAAAAGCGGGGGGAAGCAGTTCTTC

clone size: NA
D gene: NA
J gene: TRBJ1-1
V gene: TRBV9
CDR3 protein: CASSVGSQYTEAFF
CDR3 DNA: TGTGCCAGCAGCGTCGGCAGTCAGTACACTGAAGCTTTCTTT

clone size: NA
D gene: NA
J gene: TRBJ2-7
V gene: TRBV29-1
CDR3 protein: CSVTLSGSYYEQYF
CDR3 DNA: TGCAGCGTTACACTATCCGGTTCTTACTACGAGCAGTACTTC

clone size: NA
D gene: NA
J gene: TRBJ1-6
V gene: TRBV4-3
CDR3 protein: CVSSQDGDSPLHF
CDR3 DNA: TGCGTCAGCAGCCAAGATGGGGATTCACCCCTCCACTTT